This entry features one TCR beta chain sequence. Its antigen is unknown. HCMV serostatus was determined by detecting HCMV-specific IgG in serum with a commercial ELISA kit. Peripheral blood mononuclear cells were isolated from blood by Ficoll density gradient centrifugation. The data were taken from a study of T cells expressing NK-cell markers (dated by TCRdb to 2018 to 2020). For context, the study as a whole: TCR beta-chain repertoires were profiled in sorted CD3+CD56+NKG2C+, CD3+CD56+NKG2C- and CD3+CD56-NKG2C+ T-cell subsets from eight donors. Seven of the eight sequenced donors were HCMV-seropositive and one was HCMV-seronegative. Randomly selected healthy volunteers, three men and five women, were used as the eight sequenced donors. Sequencing of the libraries produced 2 x 150 bp reads on Illumina HiSeq 2000/2500, MiSeq or NextSeq.

CDR1 ENHRY and CDR2 SYGVKD are derived from the germline V gene. Including the terminal cysteine and phenylalanine, the CDR3 comprises 16 residues. No DNA was logged. Instrument used: Illumina HiSeq 2000. 5'RACE template switching, by which a universal primer site and unique molecular identifiers were added, was used to make TCR beta cDNA libraries. Priming for cDNA synthesis came from the TCR beta constant segment, and two successive PCR amplification steps followed. From the authors' description of their analysis: MIGEC was used to demultiplex reads and group the reads by UMI, and MiTCR was used to assemble and quantify clonotypes. To remove erroneous sequences, TCR cDNA sequences were retained only when supported by two or more reads. The tcR package was used for downstream repertoire analysis, and clonotypes were matched between fractions using CDR3 nucleotide sequence together with V segment. Antigen specificity was annotated against VDJdb with VDJmatch, allowing one amino acid substitution in CDR3. TCRdb reanalyzed the reads, keeping one entry per CDR3 protein sequence and omitting DNA. These V and J calls derive from TCRdb rather than the authors' analysis. This sample's table has entries for 440,000 or so distinct CDR3 sequences. The ten largest clones represent about 7.1% of the sample.

Beyond this particular receptor, the publication reports: It remained unclear whether the expanded NKG2C-expressing T cell clones were specific for HCMV antigens. For about 6 donors, the dominant CD3+CD56+NKG2C+ clonotypes were among the top 10 CD8+ clonotypes and accounted for about 1.0-7.5% of CD8+ T cells. Those dominant clonotypes were again the most abundant among CD3+CD56-NKG2C+ cells in a handful of donors, at roughly 25-65%.

The sequenced sample consisted of blood T cells: a sorted CD56 or NKG2C T cell subset, CD4+ or CD8+ T cells, or bulk PBMC T cells (not recorded which). The V and J segments used are TRBV10-3 and TRBJ2-4; TCRdb outputs TRBD1, but without DNA this stays unchecked. This TCR came from a woman between 18 and 69 years old in good health. CDR3 reads: CAISESGTLAKNIQYF.